What follows is one T cell receptor beta chain and its context. Its antigen is not known. The donors were part of the validation cohort, which consisted of under 150 subjects and was separate from the first cohort of under 750 subjects. Method: immunoSEQ multiplex PCR; TCRdb's copy keeps in-frame clones and lacks some. The sample yields around 300,000 clones, 88% seen once. CDR3 length: 14 amino acids. Trimming took off 2 bases at V and 0 bases at J, with 8 bases between the two ends. The germline V gene has CDR1 SGHRS and CDR2 YFSETQ. The entry originates in a study of cytomegalovirus exposure and HLA in healthy donors. General study findings and limits: 150 to 200 TCR beta chains were listed as cytomegalovirus-associated.

This receptor was taken from a young man in good health and CMV-seronegative. This chain connects TRBV5-1 to TRBJ1-2, with D unclear. The sequencing sample was made of PBMCs. CDR3 region: CASSFSGSNYGYTF. The CDR3 nucleotides read TGCGCCAGCAGCTTCTCAGGCTCTAACTATGGCTACACCTTC.